These T cell receptor beta chains were read from a single sample in a study of OX40 agonist ivuxolimab in advanced cancers. TCRdb's copy holds only in-frame clones and misses some; the assay was immunoSEQ multiplex PCR. The sample carries approximately 60,000 clones, around 89% recorded once. Here the sequenced sample was CD4+ or CD8+ T cells sorted from blood, taken in a trial of the OX40 agonist ivuxolimab. These receptors all stem from an adult with an advanced solid tumor such as melanoma, head and neck, liver or kidney cancer. The CDR3 runs from the conserved cysteine through the conserved F or W. D genes are given only for firm matches.

V,J,D,length,DNA,CDR3
TRBV27,TRBJ2-2,-,13,TGTGCCAGCAGGTTGGGGAACACCGGGGAGCTGTTTTTT,CASRLGNTGELFF
TRBV4-1,TRBJ2-1,-,15,TGCGCCAGCAGCCAAGAGGCCCCCACGGTCCGTGAGCAGTTCTTC,CASSQEAPTVREQFF
TRBV9,TRBJ2-3,-,12,TGTGCCAGCAGCGTAGCTCAAGATACGCAGTATTTT,CASSVAQDTQYF
TRBV7-9,TRBJ1-5,TRBD1,14,TGTGCCAGCAGCTCTACAGGGGGTGGTCAGCCCCAGCATTTT,CASSSTGGGQPQHF
TRBV5-8,TRBJ1-5,-,17,TGTGCCAGCAGCCCCTATATCGATCAAGGGGTGAATCAGCCCCAGCATTTT,CASSPYIDQGVNQPQHF
TRBV27,TRBJ1-5,-,15,TGTGCCAGCAGTTCCGCGGGAGGGACAATGGAGCCCCAGCATTTT,CASSSAGGTMEPQHF
TRBV29-1,TRBJ1-1,TRBD1,14,TGCAGCGTAGACTTGGGACAGGGCTACTTTAAAGCTTTCTTT,CSVDLGQGYFKAFF
TRBV30,TRBJ1-1,TRBD1,15,TGTGCCTGGAGGGGTGGACAGGCGTCGAACACTGAAGCTTTCTTT,CAWRGGQASNTEAFF
TRBV5-5,TRBJ1-5,TRBD1,15,TGTGCCAGCAGCAGGACTCAGGGGGCGGGTCAGCCCCAGCATTTT,CASSRTQGAGQPQHF
TRBV4-1,TRBJ2-3,-,16,TGCGCCAGCAGCTCAAGGGGCGGGTCCGACACAGATACGCAGTATTTT,CASSSRGGSDTDTQYF
TRBV19,TRBJ1-1,TRBD1,14,TGTGCCAGTAGATCAGGGGGCATGAACACTGAAGCTTTCTTT,CASRSGGMNTEAFF
TRBV19,TRBJ2-7,TRBD1,15,TGTGCCAGTAGTTGGGGACAGGCGAAGGGCTACGAGCAGTACTTC,CASSWGQAKGYEQYF
TRBV5-1,TRBJ2-5,TRBD2,15,TGCGCCAGCAGACTAGCGGGAGGGTTTGGGGAGACCCAGTACTTC,CASRLAGGFGETQYF
TRBV5-1,TRBJ2-1,-,15,TGCGCCAGCAGCTATTCGACTTGGAACTACAATGAGCAGTTCTTC,CASSYSTWNYNEQFF
TRBV27,TRBJ1-2,-,14,TGTGCCAGCAGTTCATGGGGACCCCGCTATGGCTACACCTTC,CASSSWGPRYGYTF
TRBV29-1,TRBJ2-1,TRBD2,13,TGCAGCGTCATAGCGGGAGGGCCGCATGAGCAGTTCTTC,CSVIAGGPHEQFF
TRBV4-1,TRBJ1-1,-,12,TGCGCCAGCAGCCCGAGTAACACTGAAGCTTTCTTT,CASSPSNTEAFF
TRBV29-1,TRBJ2-2,-,15,TGCAGCGTCATACGGGGGGCCCCGAACACCGGGGAGCTGTTTTTT,CSVIRGAPNTGELFF
TRBV28,TRBJ2-7,TRBD2,19,TGTGCCAGCAGTACACCATACACCTCGACTAGCGGGAGCTCCTACGAGCAGTACTTC,CASSTPYTSTSGSSYEQYF
TRBV10-3,TRBJ2-7,-,14,TGTGCCATCAGTGCAGGGACGACAACCTACGAGCAGTACTTC,CAISAGTTTYEQYF
TRBV2,TRBJ2-1,-,13,TGTGCCAGCAGTGGCCCCCGGCGGCGTGAGCAGTTCTTC,CASSGPRRREQFF
TRBV5-1,TRBJ1-2,-,13,TGCGCCAGCAGCTTAATCACTACAGACGGCTACACCTTC,CASSLITTDGYTF
TRBV5-1,TRBJ2-3,-,21,TGCGCCAGCAGCACCCGAACAGGTAAGGCACCACAGGGGACTCACACAGATACGCAGTATTTT,CASSTRTGKAPQGTHTDTQYF
TRBV10-2,TRBJ1-1,TRBD1,13,TGCGCCAGCACTTGGACAGGGGAAAGTGAAGCTTTCTTT,CASTWTGESEAFF
TRBV27,TRBJ2-7,-,14,TGTGCCAGCAGTACAGGGGGGGAAACCTACGAGCAGTACTTC,CASSTGGETYEQYF
TRBV27,TRBJ1-2,-,15,TGTGCCAGCAGTTTACGTGCAGGGTCCAACTATGGCTACACCTTC,CASSLRAGSNYGYTF
TRBV4-1,TRBJ2-7,-,13,TGCGCCAGCAGCAGGAAGGTGAGTTACGAGCAGTACTTC,CASSRKVSYEQYF